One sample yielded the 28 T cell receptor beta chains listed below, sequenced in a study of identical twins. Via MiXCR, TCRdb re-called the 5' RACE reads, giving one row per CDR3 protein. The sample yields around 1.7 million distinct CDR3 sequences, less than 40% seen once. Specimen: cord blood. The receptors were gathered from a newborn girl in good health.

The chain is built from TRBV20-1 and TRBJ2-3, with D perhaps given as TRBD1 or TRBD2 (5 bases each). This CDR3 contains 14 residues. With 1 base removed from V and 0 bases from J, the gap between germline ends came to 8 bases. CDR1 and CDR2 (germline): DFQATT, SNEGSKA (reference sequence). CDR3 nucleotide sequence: TGCAGTGCTAGAGGTTGGGACAGCACAGATACGCAGTATTTT. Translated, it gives CSARGWDSTDTQYF.

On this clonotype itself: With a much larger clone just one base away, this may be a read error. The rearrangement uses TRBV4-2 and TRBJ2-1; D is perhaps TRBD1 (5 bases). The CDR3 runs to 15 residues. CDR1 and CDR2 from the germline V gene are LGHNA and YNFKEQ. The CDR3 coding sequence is TGTGCCAGCAGCCAAGGGCAGGGTTCCTACAGTGAGCAGTTCTTC. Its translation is CASSQGQGSYSEQFF.

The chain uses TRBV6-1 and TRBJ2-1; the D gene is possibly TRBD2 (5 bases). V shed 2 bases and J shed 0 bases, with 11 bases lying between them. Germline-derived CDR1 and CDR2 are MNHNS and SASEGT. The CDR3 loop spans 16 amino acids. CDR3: CASSETGRTSYNEQFF. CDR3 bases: TGTGCCAGCAGTGAAACTGGGAGAACCTCCTACAATGAGCAGTTCTTC.

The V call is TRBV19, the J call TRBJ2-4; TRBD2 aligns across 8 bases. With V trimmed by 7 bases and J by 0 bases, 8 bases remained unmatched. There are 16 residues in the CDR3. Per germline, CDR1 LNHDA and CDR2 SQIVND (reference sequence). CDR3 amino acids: CASTLSAGVAKNIQYF. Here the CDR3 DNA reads TGTGCCAGTACTTTATCAGCGGGGGTAGCCAAAAACATTCAGTACTTC.

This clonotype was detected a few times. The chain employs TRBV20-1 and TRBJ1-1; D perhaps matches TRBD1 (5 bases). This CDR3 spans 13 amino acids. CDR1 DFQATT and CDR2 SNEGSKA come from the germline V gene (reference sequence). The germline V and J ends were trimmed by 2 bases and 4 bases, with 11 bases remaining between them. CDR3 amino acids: CSARQGGLTEAFF. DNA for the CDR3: TGCAGTGCTAGACAGGGAGGGCTCACTGAAGCTTTCTTT.

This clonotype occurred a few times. This CDR3 is CATSRDRVLVSGEQFF. For the CDR3, the DNA is TGTGCCACCAGCAGAGATCGGGTCCTGGTCAGTGGTGAGCAGTTCTTC. The V and J genes are TRBV15 and TRBJ2-1, with no clear D. V lost 0 bases and J 9 bases, leaving 18 bases between the germline ends. The CDR3 is made up of 16 amino acids. Germline V gene sequence: CDR1 LNHNV, CDR2 YYDKDF (reference sequence).

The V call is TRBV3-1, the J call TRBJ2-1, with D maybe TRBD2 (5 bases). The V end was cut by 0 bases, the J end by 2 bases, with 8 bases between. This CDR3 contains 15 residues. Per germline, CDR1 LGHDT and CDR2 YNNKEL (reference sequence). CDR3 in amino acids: CASSQEGGPYNEQFF. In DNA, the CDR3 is TGTGCCAGCAGCCAAGAAGGAGGTCCCTACAATGAGCAGTTCTTC.

CDR3 amino acids: CASSPLGGDQPQHF. CDR3 bases: TGTGCCAGCAGCCCCTTAGGGGGGGATCAGCCCCAGCATTTT. This chain joins TRBV9 and TRBJ1-5, with D possibly TRBD1 on 6 matching bases. The CDR3 contains 14 residues. The germline CDR1 and CDR2 sequences are SGDLS and YYNGEE. V shed 4 bases and J shed 5 bases, with 13 bases lying between them.

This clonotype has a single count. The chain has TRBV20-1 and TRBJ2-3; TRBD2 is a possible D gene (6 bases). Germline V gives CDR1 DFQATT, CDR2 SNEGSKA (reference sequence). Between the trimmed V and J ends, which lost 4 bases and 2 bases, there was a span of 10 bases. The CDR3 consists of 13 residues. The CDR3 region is CSATGVYTDTQYF. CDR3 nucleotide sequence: TGCAGTGCTACGGGGGTCTACACAGATACGCAGTATTTT.

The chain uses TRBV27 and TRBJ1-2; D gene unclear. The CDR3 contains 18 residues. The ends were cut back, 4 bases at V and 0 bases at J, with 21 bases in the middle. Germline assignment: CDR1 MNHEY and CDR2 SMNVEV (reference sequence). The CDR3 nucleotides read TGTGCCAGCAGTTCCGCAGCCTTTAGGGTGAAAGCTAACTATGGCTACACCTTC. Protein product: CASSSAAFRVKANYGYTF.

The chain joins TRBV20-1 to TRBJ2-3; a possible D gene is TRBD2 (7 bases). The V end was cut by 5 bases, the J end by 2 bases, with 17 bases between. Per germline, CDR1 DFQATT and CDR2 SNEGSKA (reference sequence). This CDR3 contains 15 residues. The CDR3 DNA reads TGCAGTGCTCGGGGGCGGGAGTATTCCACAGATACGCAGTATTTT. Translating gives CSARGREYSTDTQYF.

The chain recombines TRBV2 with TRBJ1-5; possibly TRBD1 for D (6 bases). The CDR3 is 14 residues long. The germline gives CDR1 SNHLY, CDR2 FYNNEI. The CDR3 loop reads CARKEGVDNQPQHF. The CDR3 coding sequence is TGTGCAAGAAAGGAGGGGGTCGATAATCAGCCCCAGCATTTT.

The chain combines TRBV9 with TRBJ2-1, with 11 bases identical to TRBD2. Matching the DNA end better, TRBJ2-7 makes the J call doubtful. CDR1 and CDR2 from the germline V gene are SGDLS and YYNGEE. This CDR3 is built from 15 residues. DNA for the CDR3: TGTGCCAGACGGCCGGGACTAGCGGACTACAATGAGCAGTACTTC. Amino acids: CARRPGLADYNEQYF.

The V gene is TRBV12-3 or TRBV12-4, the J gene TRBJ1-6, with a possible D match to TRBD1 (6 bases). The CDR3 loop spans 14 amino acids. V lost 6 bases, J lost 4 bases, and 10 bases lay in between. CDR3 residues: CASRQGNYNSPLHF. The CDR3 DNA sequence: TGTGCCAGCAGGCAGGGGAATTATAATTCACCCCTCCACTTT.

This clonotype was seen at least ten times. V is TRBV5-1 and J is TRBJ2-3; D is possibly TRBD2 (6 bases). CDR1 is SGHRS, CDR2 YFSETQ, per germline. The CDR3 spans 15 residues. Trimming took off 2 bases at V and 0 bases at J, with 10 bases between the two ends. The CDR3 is CASSFAGRSTDTQYF. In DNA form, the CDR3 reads TGCGCCAGCAGCTTCGCGGGGCGAAGCACAGATACGCAGTATTTT. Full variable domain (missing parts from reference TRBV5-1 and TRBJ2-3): KAGVTQTPRYLIKTRGQQVTLSCSPISGHRSVSWYQQTPGQGLQFLFEYFSETQRNKGNFPGRFSGRQFSNSRSEMNVSTLELGDSALYLCASSFAGRSTDTQYFGPGTRLTVL.

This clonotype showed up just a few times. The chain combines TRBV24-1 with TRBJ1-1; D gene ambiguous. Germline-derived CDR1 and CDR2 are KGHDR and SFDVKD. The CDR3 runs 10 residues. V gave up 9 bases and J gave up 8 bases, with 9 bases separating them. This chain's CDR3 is CATRRPEAFF. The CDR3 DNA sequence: TGTGCCACCCGCAGGCCGGAAGCTTTCTTT.

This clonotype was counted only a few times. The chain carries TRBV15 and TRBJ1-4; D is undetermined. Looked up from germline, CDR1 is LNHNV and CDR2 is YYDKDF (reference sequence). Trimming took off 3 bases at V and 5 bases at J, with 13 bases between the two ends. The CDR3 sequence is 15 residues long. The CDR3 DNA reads TGTGCCACCAGCAGCTCCCGCCGCGAGAATGAAAAACTGTTTTTT. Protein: CATSSSRRENEKLFF.

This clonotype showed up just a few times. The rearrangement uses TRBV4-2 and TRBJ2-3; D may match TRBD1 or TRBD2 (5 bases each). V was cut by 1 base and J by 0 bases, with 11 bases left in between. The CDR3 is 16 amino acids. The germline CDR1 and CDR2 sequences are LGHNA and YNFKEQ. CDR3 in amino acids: CASSQGSWGSTDTQYF. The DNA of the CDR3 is TGTGCCAGCAGCCAAGGATCGTGGGGGAGCACAGATACGCAGTATTTT.

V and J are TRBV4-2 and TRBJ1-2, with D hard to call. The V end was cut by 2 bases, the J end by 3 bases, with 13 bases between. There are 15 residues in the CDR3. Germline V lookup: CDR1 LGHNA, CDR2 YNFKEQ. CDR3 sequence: CASSQSGQAHYGYTF. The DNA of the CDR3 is TGTGCCAGCAGCCAATCCGGGCAGGCGCACTATGGCTACACCTTC.

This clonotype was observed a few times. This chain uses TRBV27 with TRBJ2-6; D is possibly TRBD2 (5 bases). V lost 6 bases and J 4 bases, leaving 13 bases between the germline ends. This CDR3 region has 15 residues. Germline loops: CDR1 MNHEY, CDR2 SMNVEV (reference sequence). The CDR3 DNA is TGTGCCAGCAGCAGAGGGATCACGGGGGCCAACGTCCTGACTTTC. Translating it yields CASSRGITGANVLTF.

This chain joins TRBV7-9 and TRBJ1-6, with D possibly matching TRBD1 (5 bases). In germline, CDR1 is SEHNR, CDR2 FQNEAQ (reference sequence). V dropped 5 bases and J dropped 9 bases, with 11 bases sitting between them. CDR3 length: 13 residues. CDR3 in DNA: TGTGCCAGCAGCACAGACGGGGGTTCACCCCTCCACTTT. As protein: CASSTDGGSPLHF.

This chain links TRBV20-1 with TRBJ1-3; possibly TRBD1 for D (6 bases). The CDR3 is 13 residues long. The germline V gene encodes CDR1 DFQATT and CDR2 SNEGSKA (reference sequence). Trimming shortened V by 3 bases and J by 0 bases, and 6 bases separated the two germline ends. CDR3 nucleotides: TGCAGTGCTAGGGGACACTCTGGAAACACCATATATTTT. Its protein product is CSARGHSGNTIYF.

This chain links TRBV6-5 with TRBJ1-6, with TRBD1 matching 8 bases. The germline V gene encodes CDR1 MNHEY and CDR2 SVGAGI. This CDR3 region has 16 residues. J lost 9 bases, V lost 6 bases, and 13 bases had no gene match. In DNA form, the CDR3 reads TGTGCCAGCAGGATAACTCAGGGGGCGCGGGGTTCACCCCTCCACTTT. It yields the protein CASRITQGARGSPLHF.

CDR3 nucleotides: TGCGCCAGCAGCCAAGTCAGGGACGTTTTTGATGAGCAGTTCTTC. This encodes CASSQVRDVFDEQFF. V is TRBV4-1 and J is TRBJ2-1, with D possibly called TRBD1 or TRBD2 (5 bases each). Trimming took off 1 base at V and 8 bases at J, with 15 bases between the two ends. Germline loops: CDR1 MGHRA, CDR2 YSYEKL. The CDR3 consists of 15 residues.

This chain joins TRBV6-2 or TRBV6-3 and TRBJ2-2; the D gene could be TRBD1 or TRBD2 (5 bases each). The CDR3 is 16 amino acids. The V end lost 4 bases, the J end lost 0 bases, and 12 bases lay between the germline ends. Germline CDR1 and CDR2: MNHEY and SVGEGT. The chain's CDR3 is CASSFGAGANTGELFF. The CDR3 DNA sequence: TGTGCCAGCAGTTTTGGGGCCGGGGCGAACACCGGGGAGCTGTTTTTT.

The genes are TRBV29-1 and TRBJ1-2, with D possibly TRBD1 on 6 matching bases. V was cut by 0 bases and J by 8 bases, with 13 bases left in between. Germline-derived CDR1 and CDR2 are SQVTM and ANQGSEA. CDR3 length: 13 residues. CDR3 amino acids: CSVEEGAGVGYTF. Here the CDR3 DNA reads TGCAGCGTTGAAGAAGGGGCAGGGGTAGGCTACACCTTC. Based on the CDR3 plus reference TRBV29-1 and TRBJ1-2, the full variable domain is SAVISQKPSRDICQRGTSLTIQCQVDSQVTMMFWYRQQPGQSLTLIATANQGSEATYESGFVIDKFPISRPNLTFSTLTVSNMSPEDSSIYLCSVEEGAGVGYTFGSGTRLTVV.

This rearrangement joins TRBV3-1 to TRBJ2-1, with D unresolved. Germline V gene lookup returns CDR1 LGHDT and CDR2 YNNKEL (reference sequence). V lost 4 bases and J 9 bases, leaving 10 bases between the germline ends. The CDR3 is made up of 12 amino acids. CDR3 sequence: CASSPQDGEQFF. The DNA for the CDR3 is TGTGCCAGCAGCCCCCAGGATGGTGAGCAGTTCTTC.

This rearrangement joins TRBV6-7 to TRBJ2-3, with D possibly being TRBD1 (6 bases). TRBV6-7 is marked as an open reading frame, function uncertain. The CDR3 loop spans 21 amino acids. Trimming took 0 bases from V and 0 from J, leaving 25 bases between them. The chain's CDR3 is CASSYSSSLIYRATSTDTQYF. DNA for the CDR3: TGTGCCAGCAGTTACTCCTCCTCTCTTATCTACAGGGCAACTAGCACAGATACGCAGTATTTT.